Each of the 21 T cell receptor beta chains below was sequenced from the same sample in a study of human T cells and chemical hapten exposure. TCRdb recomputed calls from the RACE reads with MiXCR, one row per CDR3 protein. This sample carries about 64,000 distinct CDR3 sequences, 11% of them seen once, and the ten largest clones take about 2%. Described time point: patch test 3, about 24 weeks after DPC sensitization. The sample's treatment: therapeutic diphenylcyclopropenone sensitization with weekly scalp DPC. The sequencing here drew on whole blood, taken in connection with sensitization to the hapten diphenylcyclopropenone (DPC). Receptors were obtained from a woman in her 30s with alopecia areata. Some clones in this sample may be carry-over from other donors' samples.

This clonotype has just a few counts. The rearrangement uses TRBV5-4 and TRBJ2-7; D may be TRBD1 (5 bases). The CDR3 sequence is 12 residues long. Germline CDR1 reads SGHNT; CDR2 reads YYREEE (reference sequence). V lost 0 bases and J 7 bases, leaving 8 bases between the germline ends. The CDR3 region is CASSLGGGEQYF. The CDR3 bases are TGTGCCAGCAGCTTGGGGGGCGGAGAGCAGTACTTC.

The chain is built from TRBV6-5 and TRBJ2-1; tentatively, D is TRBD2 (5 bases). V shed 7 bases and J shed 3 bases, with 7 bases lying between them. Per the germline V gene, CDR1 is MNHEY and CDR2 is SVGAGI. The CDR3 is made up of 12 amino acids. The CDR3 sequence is CASIGSYNEQFF. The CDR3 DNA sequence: TGTGCCAGCATTGGGAGCTACAATGAGCAGTTCTTC.

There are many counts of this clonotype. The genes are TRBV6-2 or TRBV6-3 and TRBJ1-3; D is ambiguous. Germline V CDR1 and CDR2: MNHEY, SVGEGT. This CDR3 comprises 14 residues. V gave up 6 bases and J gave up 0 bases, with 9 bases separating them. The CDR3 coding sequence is TGTGCCAGCAGCGACACATACTCTGGAAACACCATATATTTT. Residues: CASSDTYSGNTIYF.

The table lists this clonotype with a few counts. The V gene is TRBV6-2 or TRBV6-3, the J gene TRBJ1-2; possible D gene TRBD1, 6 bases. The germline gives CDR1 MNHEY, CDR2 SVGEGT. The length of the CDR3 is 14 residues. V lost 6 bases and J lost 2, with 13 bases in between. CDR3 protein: CASRDGDTNYGYTF. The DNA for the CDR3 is TGTGCCAGCAGGGACGGGGACACAAACTATGGCTACACCTTC.

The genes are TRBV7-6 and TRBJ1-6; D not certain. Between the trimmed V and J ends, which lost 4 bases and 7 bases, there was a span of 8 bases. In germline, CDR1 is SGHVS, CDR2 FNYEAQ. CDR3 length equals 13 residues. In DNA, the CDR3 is TGTGCCAGCAGCTCCAGTGGGAATTCACCCCTCCACTTT. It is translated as CASSSSGNSPLHF.

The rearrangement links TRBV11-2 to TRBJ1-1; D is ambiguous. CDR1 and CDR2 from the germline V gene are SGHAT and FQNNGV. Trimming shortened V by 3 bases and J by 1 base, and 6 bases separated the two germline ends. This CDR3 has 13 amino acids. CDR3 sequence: CASSFDKNTEAFF. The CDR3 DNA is TGTGCCAGCAGCTTCGACAAGAACACTGAAGCTTTCTTT.

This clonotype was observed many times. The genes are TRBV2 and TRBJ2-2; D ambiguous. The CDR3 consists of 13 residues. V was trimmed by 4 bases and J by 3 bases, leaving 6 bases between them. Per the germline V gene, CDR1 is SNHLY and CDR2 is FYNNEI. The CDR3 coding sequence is TGTGCCAGCAGTGTGAGATACACCGGGGAGCTGTTTTTT. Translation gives CASSVRYTGELFF.

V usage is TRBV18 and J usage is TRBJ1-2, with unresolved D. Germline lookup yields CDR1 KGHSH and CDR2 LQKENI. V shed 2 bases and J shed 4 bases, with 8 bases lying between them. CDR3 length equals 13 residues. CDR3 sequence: CASSPYRSYGYTF. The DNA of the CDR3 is TGTGCCAGCTCACCATATCGTAGCTATGGCTACACCTTC.

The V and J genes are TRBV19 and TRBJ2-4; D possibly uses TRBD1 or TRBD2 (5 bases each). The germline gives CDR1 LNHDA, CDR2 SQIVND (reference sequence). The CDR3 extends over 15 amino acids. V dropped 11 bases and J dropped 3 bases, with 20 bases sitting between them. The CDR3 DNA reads TGTGCCTCGTCGGGGCCGGGTGTGGTCAAAAACATTCAGTACTTC. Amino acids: CASSGPGVVKNIQYF.

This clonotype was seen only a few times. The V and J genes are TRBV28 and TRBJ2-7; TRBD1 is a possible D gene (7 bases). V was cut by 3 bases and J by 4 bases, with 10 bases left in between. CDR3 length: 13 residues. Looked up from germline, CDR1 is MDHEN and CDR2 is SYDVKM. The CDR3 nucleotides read TGTGCCAGCAGTTTTGCAGGGGGGTACGAGCAGTACTTC. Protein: CASSFAGGYEQYF.

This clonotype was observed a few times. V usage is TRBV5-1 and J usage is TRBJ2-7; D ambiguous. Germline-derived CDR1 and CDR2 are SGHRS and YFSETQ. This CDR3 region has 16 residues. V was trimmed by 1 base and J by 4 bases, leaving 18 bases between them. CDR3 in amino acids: CASSLKGYGSGYEQYF. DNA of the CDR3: TGCGCCAGCAGCTTGAAAGGTTACGGGTCCGGTTACGAGCAGTACTTC.

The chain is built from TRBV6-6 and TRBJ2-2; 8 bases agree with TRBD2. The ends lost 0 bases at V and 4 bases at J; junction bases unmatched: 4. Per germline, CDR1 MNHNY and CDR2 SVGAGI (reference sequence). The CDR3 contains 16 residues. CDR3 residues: CASSYSSGRRTGELFF. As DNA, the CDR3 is TGTGCCAGCAGTTACTCCAGCGGGAGACGCACCGGGGAGCTGTTTTTT.

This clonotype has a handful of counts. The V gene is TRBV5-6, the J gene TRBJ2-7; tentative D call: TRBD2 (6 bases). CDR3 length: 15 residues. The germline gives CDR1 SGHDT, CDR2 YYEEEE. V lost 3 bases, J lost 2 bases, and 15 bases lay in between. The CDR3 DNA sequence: TGTGCCAGCAGCTCCGCCGGGACTCCACCCTACGAGCAGTACTTC. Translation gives CASSSAGTPPYEQYF.

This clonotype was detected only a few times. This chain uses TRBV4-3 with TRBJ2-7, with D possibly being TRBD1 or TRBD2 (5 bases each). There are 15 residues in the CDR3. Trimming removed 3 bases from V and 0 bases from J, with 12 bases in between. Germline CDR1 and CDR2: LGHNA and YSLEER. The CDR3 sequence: CASSQSQGASYEQYF. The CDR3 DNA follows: TGCGCCAGCAGCCAGAGTCAGGGAGCCTCCTACGAGCAGTACTTC.

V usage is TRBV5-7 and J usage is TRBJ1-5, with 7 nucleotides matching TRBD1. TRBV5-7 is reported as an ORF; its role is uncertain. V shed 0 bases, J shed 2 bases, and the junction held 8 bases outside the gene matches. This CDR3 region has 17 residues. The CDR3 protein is CASSLEALGTGNQPQHF. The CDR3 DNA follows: TGTGCCAGCAGCTTGGAGGCTTTAGGGACAGGCAATCAGCCCCAGCATTTT.

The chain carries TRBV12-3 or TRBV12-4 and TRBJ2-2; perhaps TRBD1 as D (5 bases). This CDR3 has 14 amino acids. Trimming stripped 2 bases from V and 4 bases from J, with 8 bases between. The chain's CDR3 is CASSLQGGTGELFF. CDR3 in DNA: TGTGCCAGCAGTTTACAGGGTGGCACCGGGGAGCTGTTTTTT.

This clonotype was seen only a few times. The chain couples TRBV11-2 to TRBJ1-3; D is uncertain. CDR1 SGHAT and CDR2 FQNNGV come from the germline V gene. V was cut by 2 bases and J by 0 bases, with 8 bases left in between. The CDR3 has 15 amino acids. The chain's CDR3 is CASSLKGYSGNTIYF. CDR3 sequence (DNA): TGTGCCAGCAGCTTAAAGGGTTACTCTGGAAACACCATATATTTT.

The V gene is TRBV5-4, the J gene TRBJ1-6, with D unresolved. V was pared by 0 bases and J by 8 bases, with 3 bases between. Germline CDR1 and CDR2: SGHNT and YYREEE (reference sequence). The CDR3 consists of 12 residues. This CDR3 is CASSLDYSPLHF. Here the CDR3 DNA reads TGTGCCAGCAGCTTGGATTATTCACCCCTCCACTTT.

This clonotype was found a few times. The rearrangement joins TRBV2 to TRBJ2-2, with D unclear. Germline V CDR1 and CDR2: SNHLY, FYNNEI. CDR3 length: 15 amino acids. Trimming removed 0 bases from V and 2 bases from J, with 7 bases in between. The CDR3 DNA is TGTGCCAGCAGTGAAGCTGGCAGAAACACCGGGGAGCTGTTTTTT. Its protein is CASSEAGRNTGELFF.

CDR3 sequence reads: CASSKGRRNTEAFF. The CDR3 coding sequence is TGTGCCAGCAGCAAAGGACGGAGAAACACTGAAGCTTTCTTT. The V call is TRBV21-1, the J call TRBJ1-1. TRBV21-1 is noted as a pseudogene. The CDR3 runs 14 residues.

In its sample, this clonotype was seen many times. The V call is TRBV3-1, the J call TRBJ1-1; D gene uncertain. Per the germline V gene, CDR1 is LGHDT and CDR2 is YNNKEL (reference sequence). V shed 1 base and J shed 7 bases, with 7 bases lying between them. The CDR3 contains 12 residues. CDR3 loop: CASSQGTGEAFF. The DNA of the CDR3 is TGTGCCAGCAGCCAAGGCACGGGTGAAGCTTTCTTT.